This T cell receptor (beta chain) derives from a study of blood T cell repertoires in COVID-19. Study-level information: Sites in the United States, Italy and Spain provided acute and convalescent COVID-19 samples. Sample material is recorded as cDNA or gDNA derived from T cells, B-cell-depleted T cells, or PBMCs.

TCRdb keeps only in-frame clones here, not all; method: immunoSEQ multiplex PCR. The profile shows some 120,000 clones, more than 75% of them singletons. Sequences were obtained from peripheral blood. The TCR sequence derives from a man aged 50 to 60 with acute or convalescent COVID-19.

The CDR3 spells CASSFDRGSGNTIYF. CDR3 DNA: TGTGCCAGCAGTTTTGACAGGGGGTCCGGAAACACCATATATTTT. The gene calls are TRBV3-1 (or the pseudogene TRBV3-2) and TRBJ1-3; 9 bases map to TRBD1. Germline CDR1 LGHDT, CDR2 YNNKEL (reference sequence). CDR3 length equals 15 residues. The ends lost 6 bases at V and 4 bases at J; junction bases unmatched: 7.